The TCR beta chain under discussion was sequenced for a study of OX40 agonist ivuxolimab in advanced cancers. Germline V gene sequence: CDR1 SNHLY, CDR2 FYNNEI. The CDR3 has 14 residues. The V end was cut by 1 base, the J end by 8 bases, with 9 bases between. Profiled with immunoSEQ multiplex PCR; TCRdb holds only in-frame clones, not every one. The sample lists about 58,000 clones, approximately 82% occurring once. This clonotype was obtained from an adult with an advanced solid tumor such as melanoma, head and neck, liver or kidney cancer. The sample here was CD4+ or CD8+ T cells sorted from blood, taken in a trial of the OX40 agonist ivuxolimab. The chain couples TRBV2 to TRBJ1-6; D is unclear. The CDR3 DNA follows: TGTGCCAGCAGTGAAGTGCCTCTCCATTCACCCCTCCACTTT. Translation: CASSEVPLHSPLHF. Filled out from reference TRBV2 and TRBJ1-6, the complete variable domain reads EPEVTQTPSHQVTQMGQEVILRCVPISNHLYFYWYRQILGQKVEFLVSFYNNEISEKSEIFDDQFSVERPDGSNFTLKIRSTKLEDSAMYFCASSEVPLHSPLHFGNGTRLTVT.